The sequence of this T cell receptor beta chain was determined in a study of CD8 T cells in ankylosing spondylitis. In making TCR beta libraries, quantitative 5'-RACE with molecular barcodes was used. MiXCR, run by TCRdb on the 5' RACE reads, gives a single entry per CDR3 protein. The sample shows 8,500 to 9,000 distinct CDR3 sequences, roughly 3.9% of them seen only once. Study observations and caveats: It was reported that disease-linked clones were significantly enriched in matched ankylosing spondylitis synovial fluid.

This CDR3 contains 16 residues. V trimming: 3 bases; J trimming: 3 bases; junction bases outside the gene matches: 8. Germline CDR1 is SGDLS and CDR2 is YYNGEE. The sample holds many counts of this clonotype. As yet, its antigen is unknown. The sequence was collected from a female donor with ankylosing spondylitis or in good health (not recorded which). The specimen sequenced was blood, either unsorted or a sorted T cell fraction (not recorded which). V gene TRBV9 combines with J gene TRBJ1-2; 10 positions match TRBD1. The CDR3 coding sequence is TGTGCCAGCAGCGAGTGGGACAGGGGCACTTACTATGGCTACACCTTC. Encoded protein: CASSEWDRGTYYGYTF.